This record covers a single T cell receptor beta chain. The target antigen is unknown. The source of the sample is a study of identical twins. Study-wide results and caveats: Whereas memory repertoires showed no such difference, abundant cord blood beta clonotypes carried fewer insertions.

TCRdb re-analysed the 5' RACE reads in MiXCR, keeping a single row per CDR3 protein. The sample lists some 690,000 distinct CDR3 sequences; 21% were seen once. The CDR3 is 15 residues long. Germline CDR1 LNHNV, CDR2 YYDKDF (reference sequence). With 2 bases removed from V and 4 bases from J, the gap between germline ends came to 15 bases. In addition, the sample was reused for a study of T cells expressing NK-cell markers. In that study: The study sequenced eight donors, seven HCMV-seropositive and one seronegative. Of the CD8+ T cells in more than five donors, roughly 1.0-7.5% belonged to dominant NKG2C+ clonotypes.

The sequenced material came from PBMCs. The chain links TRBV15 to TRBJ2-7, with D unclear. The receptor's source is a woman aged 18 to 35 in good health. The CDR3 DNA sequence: TGTGCCACCAGCAGATCTACACCTTTGGGGTACGAGCAGTACTTC. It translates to CATSRSTPLGYEQYF.